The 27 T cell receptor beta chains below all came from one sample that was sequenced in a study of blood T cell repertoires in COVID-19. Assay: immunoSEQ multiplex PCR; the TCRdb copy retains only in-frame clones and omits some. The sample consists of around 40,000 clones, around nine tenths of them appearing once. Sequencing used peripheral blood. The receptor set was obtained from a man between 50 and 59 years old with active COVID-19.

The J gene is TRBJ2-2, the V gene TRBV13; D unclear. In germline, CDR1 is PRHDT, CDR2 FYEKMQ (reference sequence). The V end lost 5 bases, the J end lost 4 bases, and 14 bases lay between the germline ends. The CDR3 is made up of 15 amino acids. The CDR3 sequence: CASSTLSVPTGELFF. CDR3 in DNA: TGTGCCAGCAGCACCTTGTCGGTTCCCACCGGGGAGCTGTTTTTT.

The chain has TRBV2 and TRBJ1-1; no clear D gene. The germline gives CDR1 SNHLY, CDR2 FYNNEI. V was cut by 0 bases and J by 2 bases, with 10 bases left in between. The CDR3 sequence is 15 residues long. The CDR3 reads CASSEAEGRNTEAFF. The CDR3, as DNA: TGTGCCAGCAGTGAAGCGGAAGGGAGAAACACTGAAGCTTTCTTT.

CDR3 coding DNA: TGTGCCAGCAGCGAGGGTTACACCATATATTTT. Protein sequence: CASSEGYTIYF. The V call is TRBV5-6, the J call TRBJ1-3; D is ambiguous. Looked up from germline, CDR1 is SGHDT and CDR2 is YYEEEE. This CDR3 is built from 11 residues. Between the trimmed V and J ends, which lost 4 bases and 8 bases, there was a span of 7 bases. Full variable domain (missing parts from reference TRBV5-6 and TRBJ1-3): DAGVTQSPTHLIKTRGQQVTLRCSPKSGHDTVSWYQQALGQGPQFIFQYYEEEERQRGNFPDRFSGHQFPNYSSELNVNALLLGDSALYLCASSEGYTIYFGEGSWLTVV.

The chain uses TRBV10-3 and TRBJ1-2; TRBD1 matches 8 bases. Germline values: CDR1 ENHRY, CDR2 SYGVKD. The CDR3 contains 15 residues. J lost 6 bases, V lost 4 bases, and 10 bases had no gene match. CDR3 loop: CAISGIGQGRDGYTF. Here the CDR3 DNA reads TGTGCCATCAGTGGGATTGGACAGGGAAGAGATGGCTACACCTTC.

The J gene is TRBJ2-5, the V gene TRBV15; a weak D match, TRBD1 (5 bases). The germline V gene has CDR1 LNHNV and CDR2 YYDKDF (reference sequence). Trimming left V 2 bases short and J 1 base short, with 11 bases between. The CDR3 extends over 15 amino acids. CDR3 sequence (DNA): TGTGCCACCAGCAGACAGGGTCTCTCCCAAGAGACCCAGTACTTC. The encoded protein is CATSRQGLSQETQYF.

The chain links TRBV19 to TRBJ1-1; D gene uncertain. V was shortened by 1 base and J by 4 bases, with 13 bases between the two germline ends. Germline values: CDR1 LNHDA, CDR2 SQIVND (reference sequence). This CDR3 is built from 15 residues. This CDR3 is CASSIGREWGTEAFF. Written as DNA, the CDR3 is TGTGCCAGTAGTATAGGTCGGGAGTGGGGCACTGAAGCTTTCTTT.

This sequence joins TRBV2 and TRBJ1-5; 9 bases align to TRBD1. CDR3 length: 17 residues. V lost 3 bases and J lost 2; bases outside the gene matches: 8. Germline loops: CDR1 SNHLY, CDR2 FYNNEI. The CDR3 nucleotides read TGTGCCAGCAGTGATGAACAGGGGGCGTTTGGCAATCAGCCCCAGCATTTT. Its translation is CASSDEQGAFGNQPQHF.

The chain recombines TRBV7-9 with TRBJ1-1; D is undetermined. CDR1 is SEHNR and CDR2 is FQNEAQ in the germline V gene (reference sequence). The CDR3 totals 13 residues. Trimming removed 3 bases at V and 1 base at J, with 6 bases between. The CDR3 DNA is TGTGCCAGCAGCTTGGGCTGGAACACTGAAGCTTTCTTT. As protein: CASSLGWNTEAFF.

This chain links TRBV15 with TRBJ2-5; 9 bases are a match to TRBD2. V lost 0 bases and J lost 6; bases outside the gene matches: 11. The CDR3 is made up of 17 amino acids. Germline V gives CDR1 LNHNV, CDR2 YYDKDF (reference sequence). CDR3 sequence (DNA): TGTGCCACCAGCAGAGATCCGGATAGCGGGAGCTCTAAGACCCAGTACTTC. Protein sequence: CATSRDPDSGSSKTQYF.

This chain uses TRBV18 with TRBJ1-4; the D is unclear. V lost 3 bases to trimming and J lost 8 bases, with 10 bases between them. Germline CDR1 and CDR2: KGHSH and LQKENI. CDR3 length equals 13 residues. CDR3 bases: TGTGCCAGCTCACCCTACAGCACCGAAAAACTGTTTTTT. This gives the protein CASSPYSTEKLFF.

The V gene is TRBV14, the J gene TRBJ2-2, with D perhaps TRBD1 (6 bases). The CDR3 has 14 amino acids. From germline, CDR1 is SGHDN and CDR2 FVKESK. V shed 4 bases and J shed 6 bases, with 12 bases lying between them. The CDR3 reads CASSPDRTSGELFF. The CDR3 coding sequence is TGTGCCAGCAGCCCCGACAGGACGTCCGGGGAGCTGTTTTTT.

The CDR3 nucleotides are TGTGCCAGCAGTTTATTGGGAGCGCGCTCCTACGAGCAGTACTTC. As protein: CASSLLGARSYEQYF. The V and J genes are TRBV27 and TRBJ2-7; the D gene is possibly TRBD2 (5 bases). V was trimmed by 1 base and J by 0 bases, leaving 10 bases between them. The CDR3 has 15 residues. Germline V gives CDR1 MNHEY, CDR2 SMNVEV (reference sequence).

DNA for the CDR3: TGTGCCAGCAGCGCTAGCGGGAGCTACGAGCAGTACTTC. It yields the protein CASSASGSYEQYF. This sequence joins TRBV25-1 and TRBJ2-7; 10 nucleotides match TRBD2. Germline V lookup: CDR1 MGHDK, CDR2 SYGVNS. V lost 6 bases and J lost 3; bases outside the gene matches: 2. The CDR3 consists of 13 residues.

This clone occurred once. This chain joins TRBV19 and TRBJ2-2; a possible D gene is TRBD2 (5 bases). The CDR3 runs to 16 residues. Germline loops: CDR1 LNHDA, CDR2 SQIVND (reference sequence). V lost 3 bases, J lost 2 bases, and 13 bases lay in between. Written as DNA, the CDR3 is TGTGCCAGTAGTATTTCCAGGACTTACAACACCGGGGAGCTGTTTTTT. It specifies CASSISRTYNTGELFF. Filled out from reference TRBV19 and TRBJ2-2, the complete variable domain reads DGGITQSPKYLFRKEGQNVTLSCEQNLNHDAMYWYRQDPGQGLRLIYYSQIVNDFQKGDIAEGYSVSREKKESFPLTVTSAQKNPTAFYLCASSISRTYNTGELFFGEGSRLTVL.

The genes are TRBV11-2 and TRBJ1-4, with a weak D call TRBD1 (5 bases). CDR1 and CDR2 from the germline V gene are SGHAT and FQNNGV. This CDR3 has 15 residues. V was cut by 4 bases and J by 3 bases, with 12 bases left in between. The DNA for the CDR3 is TGTGCCAGCAGCTCCTATAAAGGGGCTAATGAAAAACTGTTTTTT. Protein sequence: CASSSYKGANEKLFF.

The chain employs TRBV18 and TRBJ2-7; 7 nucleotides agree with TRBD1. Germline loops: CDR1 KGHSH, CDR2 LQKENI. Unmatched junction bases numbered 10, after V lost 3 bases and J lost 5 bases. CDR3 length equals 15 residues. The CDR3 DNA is TGTGCCAGCTCACCGCAATCAAACAGGGGCCACGAGCAGTACTTC. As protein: CASSPQSNRGHEQYF.

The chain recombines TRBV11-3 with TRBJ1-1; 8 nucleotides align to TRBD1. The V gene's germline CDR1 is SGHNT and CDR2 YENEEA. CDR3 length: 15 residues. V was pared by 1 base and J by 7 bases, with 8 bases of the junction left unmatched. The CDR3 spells CASSLGGQGAIEAFF. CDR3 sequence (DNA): TGTGCCAGCAGCTTAGGGGGGCAGGGGGCCATTGAAGCTTTCTTT.

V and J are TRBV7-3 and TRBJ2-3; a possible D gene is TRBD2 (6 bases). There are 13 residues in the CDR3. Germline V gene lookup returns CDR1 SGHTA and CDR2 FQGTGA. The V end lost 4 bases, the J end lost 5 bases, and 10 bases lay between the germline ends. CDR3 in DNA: TGTGCCAGCAGCTCCGGGAGTGGAGATACGCAGTATTTT. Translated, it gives CASSSGSGDTQYF.

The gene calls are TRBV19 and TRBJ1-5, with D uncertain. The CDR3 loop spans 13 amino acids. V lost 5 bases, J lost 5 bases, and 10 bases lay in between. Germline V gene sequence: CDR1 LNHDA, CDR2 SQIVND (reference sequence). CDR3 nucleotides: TGTGCCAGTAGTTGGGCGCGGGATCAGCCCCAGCATTTT. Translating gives CASSWARDQPQHF.

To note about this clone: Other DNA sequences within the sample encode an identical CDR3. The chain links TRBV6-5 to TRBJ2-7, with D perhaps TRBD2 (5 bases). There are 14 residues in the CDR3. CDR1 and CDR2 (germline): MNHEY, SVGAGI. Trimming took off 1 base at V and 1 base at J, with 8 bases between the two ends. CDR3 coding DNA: TGTGCCAGCAGTTACTTTGGGAGATCCTACGAGCAGTACTTC. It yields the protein CASSYFGRSYEQYF.

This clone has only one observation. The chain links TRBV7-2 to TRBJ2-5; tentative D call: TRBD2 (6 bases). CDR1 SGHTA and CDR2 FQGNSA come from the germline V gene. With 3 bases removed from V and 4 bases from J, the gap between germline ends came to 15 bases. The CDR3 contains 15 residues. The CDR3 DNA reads TGTGCCAGCAGCTTCGCCCATGGGGGGTCAGAGACCCAGTACTTC. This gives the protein CASSFAHGGSETQYF.

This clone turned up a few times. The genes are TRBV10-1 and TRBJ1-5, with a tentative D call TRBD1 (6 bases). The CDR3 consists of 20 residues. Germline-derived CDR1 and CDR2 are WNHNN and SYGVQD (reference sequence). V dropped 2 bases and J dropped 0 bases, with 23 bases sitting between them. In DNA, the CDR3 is TGCGCCAGCAGTGAGACAATTTGGGCAGGGGAATGGGGTAGCAATCAGCCCCAGCATTTT. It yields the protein CASSETIWAGEWGSNQPQHF.

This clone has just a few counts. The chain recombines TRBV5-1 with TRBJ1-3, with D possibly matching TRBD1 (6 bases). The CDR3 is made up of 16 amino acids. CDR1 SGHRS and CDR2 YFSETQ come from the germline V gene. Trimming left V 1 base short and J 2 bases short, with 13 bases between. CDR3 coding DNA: TGCGCCAGCAGCTTGATCGCCAGGGGTACTGGAAACACCATATATTTT. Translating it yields CASSLIARGTGNTIYF.

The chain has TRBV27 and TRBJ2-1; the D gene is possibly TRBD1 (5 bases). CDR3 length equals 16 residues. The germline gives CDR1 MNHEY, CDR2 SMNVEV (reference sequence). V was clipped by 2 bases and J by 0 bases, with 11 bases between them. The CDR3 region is CASSLSITGSYNEQFF. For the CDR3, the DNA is TGTGCCAGCAGTTTAAGTATAACAGGCTCCTACAATGAGCAGTTCTTC.

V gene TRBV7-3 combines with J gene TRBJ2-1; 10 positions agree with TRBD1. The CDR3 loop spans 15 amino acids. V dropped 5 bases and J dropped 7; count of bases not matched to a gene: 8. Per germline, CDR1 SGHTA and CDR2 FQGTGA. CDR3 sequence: CASSLTGGANNEQFF. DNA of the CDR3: TGTGCCAGCAGCCTGACAGGGGGCGCGAATAATGAGCAGTTCTTC.

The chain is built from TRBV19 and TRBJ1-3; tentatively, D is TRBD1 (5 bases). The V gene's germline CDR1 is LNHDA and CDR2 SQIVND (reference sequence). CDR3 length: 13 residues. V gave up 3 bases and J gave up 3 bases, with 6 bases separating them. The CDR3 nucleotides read TGTGCCAGTAGTATCAGGGTTGGAAACACCATATATTTT. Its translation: CASSIRVGNTIYF.

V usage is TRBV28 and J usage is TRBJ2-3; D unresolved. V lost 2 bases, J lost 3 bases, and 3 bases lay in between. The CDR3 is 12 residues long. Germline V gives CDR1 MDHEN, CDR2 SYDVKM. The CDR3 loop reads CASSLPTDTQYF. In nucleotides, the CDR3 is TGTGCCAGCAGTTTACCGACAGATACGCAGTATTTT.